This TCR beta chain was identified in a study of blood T cell repertoires in COVID-19. CDR1 is LGHDT and CDR2 is YNNKEL in the germline V gene (reference sequence). Trimming cost V 4 bases and J 3 bases, with 13 bases left between them. The CDR3 runs to 14 residues. The data were produced by immunoSEQ multiplex PCR, yet TCRdb's version contains in-frame clones alone and is incomplete. The profile shows about 170,000 clones, about 82% of them singletons. This sequence originates from a woman of 80 years or more with COVID-19, enrolled during active disease. The source material was peripheral blood. The V call is TRBV3-1 (or the pseudogene TRBV3-2), the J call TRBJ2-7; D not resolved. The CDR3 reads CASSPSGRLYEQYF. CDR3 DNA: TGTGCCAGCAGCCCGTCGGGTCGCCTCTACGAGCAGTACTTC.